The 28 T cell receptor beta chains below were found in one sample sequenced in a study of human T cells and chemical hapten exposure. The template was total RNA from unfractionated whole blood. TCRdb ran MiXCR on the 5' RACE reads and lists one entry per CDR3 protein. The sample yields about 110,000 distinct CDR3 sequences, 19% seen once. The receptors here all came from a human donor in good health.

In DNA, the CDR3 is TGTGCCAGCAGAGGACAGGGACCCACAGATACGCAGTATTTT. This translates into CASRGQGPTDTQYF. This chain joins TRBV2 and TRBJ2-3, with 8 bases matching TRBD1. The CDR3 consists of 14 residues. V shed 6 bases and J 2 bases; nucleotides not matched to a gene: 4. Germline CDR1 SNHLY, CDR2 FYNNEI.

The rearrangement joins TRBV13 to TRBJ2-3; TRBD2 aligns across 9 bases. V trimming: 1 base; J trimming: 0 bases; junction bases outside the gene matches: 8. The CDR3 is made up of 18 amino acids. Germline values: CDR1 PRHDT, CDR2 FYEKMQ (reference sequence). The CDR3 DNA is TGTGCCAGCAGCTTAGAATCTCGACTAGCGGAAAGCACAGATACGCAGTATTTT. It specifies CASSLESRLAESTDTQYF.

This chain links TRBV20-1 with TRBJ2-7; 10 bases are a match to TRBD1. Trimming cost V 5 bases and J 4 bases; bases outside gene matches: 5. The CDR3 is made up of 13 amino acids. Germline loops: CDR1 DFQATT, CDR2 SNEGSKA (reference sequence). The CDR3 DNA reads TGCAGTGCTCGGGACAGGGGTCGTTACGAGCAGTACTTC. Translated, it gives CSARDRGRYEQYF.

Comment on this clonotype: The conserved phenylalanine or tryptophan normally closing the CDR3 is absent here, so this likely arose from a read error. No DNA is shown, since the ends of the CDR3 on it are uncertain; the CDR3 is the one TCRdb lists. V gene TRBV12-1 combines with J gene TRBJ1-1; the table's TRBD1 call for D was not verified on the DNA. TRBV12-1 is a pseudogene segment. The CDR3 is made up of 12 amino acids, end residues included. CDR3 residues: CASSFDCLWDRP.

This clonotype was recorded at least ten times. This chain connects TRBV5-6 to TRBJ2-2; D is possibly TRBD2 (6 bases). Germline CDR1 reads SGHDT; CDR2 reads YYEEEE. The CDR3 contains 15 residues. V shed 4 bases and J shed 0 bases, with 10 bases lying between them. Here the CDR3 DNA reads TGTGCCAGCAGCCCCGGGGGACCGAACACCGGGGAGCTGTTTTTT. It codes for CASSPGGPNTGELFF.

In its sample, this clonotype was seen once. The chain carries TRBV5-6 and TRBJ2-7; TRBD2 aligns across 10 bases. There are 15 residues in the CDR3. Unmatched junction bases numbered 7, after V lost 4 bases and J lost 3 bases. CDR1 is SGHDT, CDR2 YYEEEE, per germline. DNA for the CDR3: TGTGCCAGCAGCCTTGGGACTAGCGTATACTACGAGCAGTACTTC. Translation gives CASSLGTSVYYEQYF.

This clonotype has more than one count but fewer than ten. The rearrangement joins TRBV5-1 to TRBJ1-2; D not resolved. Germline assignment: CDR1 SGHRS and CDR2 YFSETQ. Trimming left V 0 bases short and J 8 bases short, with 11 bases between. This CDR3 region has 13 residues. The CDR3 is CASSLDAADGYTF. The CDR3 DNA follows: TGCGCCAGCAGCTTGGATGCTGCGGACGGCTACACCTTC.

The V call is TRBV12-3 or TRBV12-4, the J call TRBJ1-5, with D perhaps matching TRBD1 (5 bases). The CDR3 loop spans 16 amino acids. V shed 7 bases and J shed 3 bases, with 19 bases lying between them. The CDR3 region is CASTSARDVYNQPQHF. The CDR3 nucleotides read TGTGCCAGCACATCCGCTCGGGACGTCTACAATCAGCCCCAGCATTTT.

This chain uses TRBV6-5 with TRBJ2-3; possible D gene TRBD2, 5 bases. V dropped 2 bases and J dropped 5 bases, with 8 bases sitting between them. This CDR3 region has 13 residues. Germline V lookup: CDR1 MNHEY, CDR2 SVGAGI. The chain's CDR3 is CASSYKAGDTQYF. The DNA of the CDR3 is TGTGCCAGCAGTTACAAGGCGGGAGATACGCAGTATTTT.

The chain carries TRBV2 and TRBJ2-5; tentative D call: TRBD2 (7 bases). This CDR3 spans 14 amino acids. Germline V gene data show CDR1 as SNHLY and CDR2 as FYNNEI. With 6 bases removed from V and 1 base from J, the gap between germline ends came to 12 bases. In DNA, the CDR3 is TGTGCCAGCAGGGGAGGGACAATCCAAGAGACCCAGTACTTC. Translation: CASRGGTIQETQYF.

DNA of the CDR3: TGCGCCAGCAGCTTGAGATCTCTGGGACAGGGGATGTATGAGCAGTTCTTC. It yields the protein CASSLRSLGQGMYEQFF. The chain recombines TRBV5-1 with TRBJ2-1; 10 bases are a match to TRBD1. The germline gives CDR1 SGHRS, CDR2 YFSETQ. V gave up 1 base and J gave up 8 bases; unmatched junction bases: 12. This CDR3 is 17 amino acids long.

There are a few counts of this clonotype. The rearrangement links TRBV29-1 to TRBJ2-3; either TRBD1 or TRBD2 may supply D (5 bases each). Looked up from germline, CDR1 is SQVTM and CDR2 is ANQGSEA. This CDR3 comprises 12 residues. V was clipped by 4 bases and J by 4 bases, with 9 bases between them. The CDR3 bases are TGCAGCGTTGGTCGGGGACCAGATACGCAGTATTTT. Its protein product is CSVGRGPDTQYF.

V usage is TRBV2 and J usage is TRBJ1-6; D is unclear. V dropped 9 bases and J dropped 5 bases, with 14 bases sitting between them. CDR3 size: 14 residues. The germline gives CDR1 SNHLY, CDR2 FYNNEI. The CDR3 coding sequence is TGTGCCAGGCGGACGACGGCAAATAATTCACCCCTCCACTTT. Protein sequence: CARRTTANNSPLHF.

This chain connects TRBV7-2 to TRBJ1-5; D not resolved. V was shortened by 1 base and J by 0 bases, with 7 bases between the two germline ends. Germline values: CDR1 SGHTA, CDR2 FQGNSA. The CDR3 has 15 residues. The CDR3 protein is CASSLGRNSNQPQHF. CDR3 in DNA: TGTGCCAGCAGCTTAGGGAGAAATAGCAATCAGCCCCAGCATTTT. The whole variable domain, filled in from reference TRBV7-2 and TRBJ1-5, reads GAGVSQSPSNKVTEKGKDVELRCDPISGHTALYWYRQSLGQGLEFLIYFQGNSAPDKSGLPSDRFSAERTGGSVSTLTIQRTQQEDSAVYLCASSLGRNSNQPQHFGDGTRLSIL.

The CDR3 DNA sequence: TGTGCCAGCTCTCAGGGTTCTGGAAACACCATATATTTT. Its protein product is CASSQGSGNTIYF. V is TRBV9 and J is TRBJ1-3; D may be TRBD1 (5 bases). The CDR3 sequence is 13 residues long. V was shortened by 7 bases and J by 1 base, with 9 bases between the two germline ends. Germline CDR1 reads SGDLS; CDR2 reads YYNGEE.

The chain combines TRBV28 with TRBJ2-3; D ambiguous. Germline CDR1 reads MDHEN; CDR2 reads SYDVKM. V was cut by 8 bases and J by 1 base, with 19 bases left in between. This CDR3 has 16 amino acids. Here the CDR3 reads CASPPRSRVGTDTQYF. The CDR3 coding sequence is TGTGCCAGCCCCCCTCGGTCCCGGGTCGGCACAGATACGCAGTATTTT.

The J gene is TRBJ1-1, the V gene TRBV11-1, with TRBD1 as a possible D gene (5 bases). Germline V gene sequence: CDR1 SGHAT, CDR2 FQDESV (reference sequence). This CDR3 contains 12 residues. V lost 4 bases to trimming and J lost 3 bases, with 6 bases between them. The CDR3 DNA is TGTGCCAGCAGCTCCAGGGACACTGAAGCTTTCTTT. Translating it yields CASSSRDTEAFF. Using reference TRBV11-1 and TRBJ1-1 for the parts outside the CDR3, the full variable domain is EAEVAQSPRYKITEKSQAVAFWCDPISGHATLYWYRQILGQGPELLVQFQDESVVDDSQLPKDRFSAERLKGVDSTLKIQPAELGDSAMYLCASSSRDTEAFFGQGTRLTVV.

In its sample, this clonotype was seen a few times. J is TRBJ1-2 and V is TRBV29-1; no clear D. This CDR3 is 12 amino acids long. Trimming pared 3 bases from V and 7 bases from J, leaving 12 bases between. From germline, CDR1 is SQVTM and CDR2 ANQGSEA. The CDR3 here is CSVDARLGGYTF. DNA of the CDR3: TGCAGCGTTGATGCCAGGCTTGGTGGCTACACCTTC.

This clonotype was detected only a few times. This chain links TRBV4-2 with TRBJ2-3; 10 bases fit TRBD2. Germline values: CDR1 LGHNA, CDR2 YNFKEQ. The V and J ends lost 0 bases and 4 bases, in that order; junction bases with no gene match: 16. The CDR3 is 20 amino acids. This CDR3 reads CASSQDPYASSGRDSDTQYF. As DNA, the CDR3 is TGTGCCAGCAGCCAAGATCCCTACGCCTCAAGCGGGAGGGATTCAGATACGCAGTATTTT.

The rearrangement joins TRBV13 to TRBJ1-6; D possibly corresponds to TRBD1 (5 bases). This CDR3 comprises 13 residues. The germline CDR1 and CDR2 sequences are PRHDT and FYEKMQ (reference sequence). V gave up 5 bases and J gave up 6 bases, with 8 bases separating them. This chain's CDR3 is CASSRDPNSPLHF. The DNA of the CDR3 is TGTGCCAGCAGCCGGGACCCTAATTCACCCCTCCACTTT.

The sample holds one count of this clonotype. The gene calls are TRBV6-1 and TRBJ1-4; D remains ambiguous. The CDR3 has 14 residues. Germline V gene data show CDR1 as MNHNS and CDR2 as SASEGT. V gave up 7 bases and J gave up 7 bases, with 16 bases separating them. The CDR3 nucleotides are TGTGCCAGCAAAAAATGGCCCGATGGTGAAAAACTGTTTTTT. As protein: CASKKWPDGEKLFF.

The chain has TRBV14 and TRBJ1-2; D possibly corresponds to TRBD1 (6 bases). The CDR3 totals 12 residues. V lost 6 bases, J lost 3 bases, and 8 bases lay in between. The germline gives CDR1 SGHDN, CDR2 FVKESK. The CDR3 DNA reads TGTGCCAGCAGAAAGGGGGACTATGGCTACACCTTC. It is translated as CASRKGDYGYTF. The variable domain in full, completed from reference TRBV14 and TRBJ1-2, reads EAGVTQFPSHSVIEKGQTVTLRCDPISGHDNLYWYRRVMGKEIKFLLHFVKESKQDESGMPNNRFLAERTGGTYSTLKVQPAELEDSGVYFCASRKGDYGYTFGSGTRLTVV.

This clonotype turned up a few times. The chain links TRBV12-3 or TRBV12-4 to TRBJ2-3; tentative D call: TRBD2 (6 bases). The V end lost 6 bases, the J end lost 10 bases, and 17 bases lay between the germline ends. The CDR3 sequence is 13 residues long. CDR3 coding DNA: TGTGCCAGCAGCCGACTAGACCGTGAATCGCAGTATTTT. It is translated as CASSRLDRESQYF.

This clonotype has only a few counts. The chain carries TRBV12-3 or TRBV12-4 and TRBJ1-5, with D possibly matching TRBD1 (6 bases). Trimming pared 3 bases from V and 6 bases from J, leaving 12 bases between. The CDR3 has 14 residues. The CDR3 region has the DNA TGTGCCAGCAGTTTTCTGACAGGCGCTCAGCCCCAGCATTTT. Encoded protein: CASSFLTGAQPQHF.

This clonotype was picked up many times. J is TRBJ2-5 and V is TRBV20-1; 9 bases are shared with TRBD2. The CDR3 has 14 residues. Germline V gene lookup returns CDR1 DFQATT and CDR2 SNEGSKA (reference sequence). J was trimmed by 4 bases and V by 5 bases; bases with no gene match: 8. CDR3 region: CSAAWAGGSETQYF. For the CDR3, the DNA is TGCAGTGCTGCTTGGGCGGGAGGGTCAGAGACCCAGTACTTC.

J is TRBJ2-1 and V is TRBV7-9; D is possibly TRBD1 (5 bases). V shed 1 base and J shed 7 bases, with 17 bases lying between them. From germline, CDR1 is SEHNR and CDR2 FQNEAQ (reference sequence). The CDR3 has 16 amino acids. CDR3 protein: CASSLERGRAANEQFF. DNA for the CDR3: TGTGCCAGCAGCTTAGAAAGGGGCAGGGCGGCGAATGAGCAGTTCTTC.

The V call is TRBV6-6, the J call TRBJ2-2, with 11 bases matching TRBD1. Trimming took 2 bases from V and 5 from J; bases not matched to a gene: 1. CDR3 length: 15 residues. The germline gives CDR1 MNHNY, CDR2 SVGAGI (reference sequence). The CDR3, as DNA: TGTGCCAGCAGTTACGGGACAGGGGGTACCGGGGAGCTGTTTTTT. It encodes CASSYGTGGTGELFF.

The chain has TRBV7-9 and TRBJ2-7; D not certain. The CDR3 length is 12 residues. V was cut by 5 bases and J by 3 bases, with 8 bases left in between. Germline CDR1 SEHNR, CDR2 FQNEAQ (reference sequence). In DNA form, the CDR3 reads TGTGCCAGCAGCCCTACATTCTACGAGCAGTACTTC. It codes for CASSPTFYEQYF.